This T cell receptor beta chain comes out of a study of identical twins. The CDR3 runs to 17 residues. The germline gives CDR1 SGHKS, CDR2 YYEKEE (reference sequence). The germline V and J ends were trimmed by 3 bases and 8 bases, with 23 bases remaining between them. One entry per CDR3 protein, called by TCRdb with MiXCR from the 5' RACE reads. The top ten hold 4.3% of the sample, which has 700,000 or so distinct CDR3 sequences, 21% seen once. Comments on this clonotype: Its antigen is currently unknown.

Study findings and constraints: Excess low generation probability was seen in twin-shared out-of-frame alpha sequences.

The data also belong to a second study, concerning T cells expressing NK-cell markers. As reported in that work: From sorted CD3+CD56+NKG2C+, CD3+CD56+NKG2C- and CD3+CD56-NKG2C+ T cells came the TCR beta repertoires. The leading position in the CD3+CD56-NKG2C+ fraction of a few donors also went to these clonotypes.

The TCR sequence derives from a woman younger than 35 in good health. Sample: PBMCs. The J gene is TRBJ1-4, the V gene TRBV5-5; the D gene is possibly TRBD1 (5 bases). CDR3 protein: CASSSQTRQGTDEKLFF. In DNA, the CDR3 is TGTGCCAGCAGCTCCCAAACCCGACAAGGGACCGACGAAAAACTGTTTTTT.